The 18 T cell receptor beta chains below all came from one sample that was sequenced in a study of cytomegalovirus exposure and HLA in healthy donors. Produced via immunoSEQ multiplex PCR; TCRdb's table is partial and in-frame only. Of 220,000 or so clones in the sample, around four fifths were seen once. Sequencing was done on a sample of PBMCs. Receptors were obtained from a woman aged 18-29 years in good health and CMV-seronegative.

On this clone: The junction differs from germline at one of its ends, possibly a read error. The CDR3, as DNA: TGCAGCGTCTATAAGGGGACAGGGGGGCAAGGGACCCAGTACTTC. Protein product: CSVYKGTGGQGTQYF. The rearrangement joins TRBV29-1 to TRBJ2-5; TRBD1 aligns across 11 bases. Per germline, CDR1 SQVTM and CDR2 ANQGSEA. The CDR3 is made up of 15 amino acids.

The table lists this clone with a few counts. The J gene is TRBJ2-1, the V gene TRBV19, with 7 positions matching TRBD1. Trimming took 0 bases from V and 2 from J; bases not matched to a gene: 7. The germline CDR1 and CDR2 sequences are LNHDA and SQIVND (reference sequence). The CDR3 runs 17 residues. CDR3 nucleotide sequence: TGTGCCAGTAGTATAGATCCCGACAGGGTGACCTACAATGAGCAGTTCTTC. This translates into CASSIDPDRVTYNEQFF.

The V call is TRBV18, the J call TRBJ2-2; 8 bases are a match to TRBD1. Trimming removed 1 base from V and 6 bases from J; junction bases left unmatched: 4. CDR1 and CDR2 from the germline V gene are KGHSH and LQKENI. The CDR3 has 15 amino acids. CDR3 protein: CASSPRQGQAGELFF. The CDR3 DNA reads TGTGCCAGCTCACCACGACAGGGACAGGCCGGGGAGCTGTTTTTT. Drawing the rest from reference TRBV18 and TRBJ2-2, the complete variable domain is NAGVMQNPRHLVRRRGQEARLRCSPMKGHSHVYWYRQLPEEGLKFMVYLQKENIIDESGMPKERFSAEFPKEGPSILRIQQVVRGDSAAYFCASSPRQGQAGELFFGEGSRLTVL.

The J gene is TRBJ2-2, the V gene TRBV29-1; D is perhaps TRBD1 (7 bases). The V end was cut by 6 bases, the J end by 5 bases, with 10 bases between. CDR1 is SQVTM, CDR2 ANQGSEA, per germline. The CDR3 sequence is 12 residues long. Written as DNA, the CDR3 is TGCAGCGTCCCAGGGGGGACCGGGGAGCTGTTTTTT. It is translated as CSVPGGTGELFF.

CDR3 sequence reads: CASRGQGREWGELFF. CDR3 in DNA: TGTGCCAGCAGAGGACAGGGAAGGGAGTGGGGGGAGCTGTTTTTT. The chain has TRBV6-1 and TRBJ2-2; 8 nucleotides match TRBD1. Trimming at V came to 6 bases and at J to 8 bases, leaving 11 bases not matched to a gene. CDR3 length: 15 amino acids. Per the germline V gene, CDR1 is MNHNS and CDR2 is SASEGT.

This chain joins TRBV5-6 and TRBJ2-1; TRBD2 might be the D (5 bases). This CDR3 contains 15 residues. V was shortened by 4 bases and J by 7 bases, with 18 bases between the two germline ends. Germline V lookup: CDR1 SGHDT, CDR2 YYEEEE. The CDR3 DNA follows: TGTGCCAGCAGCCCCCATCCGGGGTCGGGGAATGAGCAGTTCTTC. As protein: CASSPHPGSGNEQFF.

As concerns this clone: A junction end diverges from the germline sequence, so it may reflect a read error. The V call is TRBV5-1, the J call TRBJ2-3; TRBD1 agrees at 10 bases. The CDR3 contains 14 residues. Germline CDR1 reads SGHRS; CDR2 reads YFSETQ. For the CDR3, the DNA is TGCGCCAGCAGCCGGGACAGGGGCACAGATACGCAATATTTT. Translating it yields CASSRDRGTDTQYF.

The gene calls are TRBV5-4 and TRBJ1-2, with 8 positions matching TRBD1. Germline V lookup: CDR1 SGHNT, CDR2 YYREEE (reference sequence). V was pared by 0 bases and J by 8 bases, with 12 bases of the junction left unmatched. The CDR3 consists of 16 residues. As DNA, the CDR3 is TGTGCCAGCAGCTTGGTCTCGTCTCAGGGGGCGCGGGGCTACACCTTC. Its translation is CASSLVSSQGARGYTF.

The V gene is TRBV7-9, the J gene TRBJ2-7; no clear D. Germline assignment: CDR1 SEHNR and CDR2 FQNEAQ (reference sequence). V shed 2 bases and J shed 5 bases, with 10 bases lying between them. The CDR3 sequence is 13 residues long. The CDR3: CASSLSQKHEQYF. The CDR3, as DNA: TGTGCCAGCAGCTTAAGTCAGAAACACGAGCAGTACTTC.

This clone occurred a few times. This chain joins TRBV5-1 and TRBJ1-1, with 7 nucleotides matching TRBD1. CDR1 is SGHRS, CDR2 YFSETQ, per germline. Losses at the gene ends were 3 bases for V and 7 bases for J; bases not matched to a gene: 3. This CDR3 region has 12 residues. CDR3 sequence reads: CASSSSGGEAFF. CDR3 in DNA: TGCGCCAGCAGCTCATCAGGGGGTGAAGCTTTCTTT.

V and J are TRBV7-8 and TRBJ1-2, with D possibly matching TRBD1 (5 bases). Trimming pared 4 bases from V and 3 bases from J, leaving 12 bases between. This CDR3 is built from 14 residues. Germline CDR1 and CDR2: SGHVS and FQNEAQ. The CDR3 sequence is CASSSTGRDYGYTF. The CDR3 region has the DNA TGTGCCAGCAGCTCCACGGGCAGGGACTATGGCTACACCTTC. Variable domain in full (rest from reference TRBV7-8 and TRBJ1-2): GAGVSQSPRYKVAKRGQDVALRCDPISGHVSLFWYQQALGQGPEFLTYFQNEAQLDKSGLPSDRFFAERPEGSVSTLKIQRTQQEDSAVYLCASSSTGRDYGYTFGSGTRLTVV.

The J gene is TRBJ1-2, the V gene TRBV7-3; perhaps TRBD1 as D (6 bases). Trimming shortened V by 5 bases and J by 8 bases, and 21 bases separated the two germline ends. CDR3 length: 15 amino acids. Germline V gives CDR1 SGHTA, CDR2 FQGTGA. DNA for the CDR3: TGTGCCAGCAGCGAACAGGGAGTGAAAGTTAAGGGCTACACCTTC. Protein product: CASSEQGVKVKGYTF.

This rearrangement joins TRBV6-5 to TRBJ2-2, with D tentatively TRBD2 (5 bases). Germline V CDR1 and CDR2: MNHEY, SVGAGI. This CDR3 is 15 amino acids long. The V end lost 2 bases, the J end lost 7 bases, and 14 bases lay between the germline ends. This CDR3 is CASSYEGGFGGELFF. The CDR3, as DNA: TGTGCCAGCAGTTACGAGGGCGGGTTCGGCGGGGAGCTGTTTTTT.

This chain links TRBV27 with TRBJ2-7; 7 nucleotides agree with TRBD2. The CDR3 loop spans 14 amino acids. Germline V lookup: CDR1 MNHEY, CDR2 SMNVEV (reference sequence). V shed 5 bases, J shed 1 base, and the junction held 5 bases outside the gene matches. The CDR3 loop is CASSRREGSYEQYF. CDR3 nucleotide sequence: TGTGCCAGCAGTCGAAGGGAGGGGTCCTACGAGCAGTACTTC.

The CDR3 DNA follows: TGTGCCATCAGTGGCGGGACTACCGACACCGGGGAGCTGTTTTTT. It codes for CAISGGTTDTGELFF. The chain uses TRBV10-3 and TRBJ2-2, with 7 bases lining up with TRBD2. The germline gives CDR1 ENHRY, CDR2 SYGVKD. V dropped 4 bases and J dropped 3; count of bases not matched to a gene: 5. The CDR3 is 15 amino acids.

This clone was recorded only once. The V gene is TRBV6-1, the J gene TRBJ2-5; D may match TRBD1 or TRBD2 (5 bases each). Germline V gives CDR1 MNHNS, CDR2 SASEGT. V was pared by 7 bases and J by 1 base, with 16 bases between. The CDR3 runs 15 residues. The CDR3, as DNA: TGTGCCAGCAAAGATTTGGGGGTTGGCCAAGAGACCCAGTACTTC. Encoded protein: CASKDLGVGQETQYF.

This chain links TRBV28 with TRBJ2-2; D ambiguous. Germline V gene sequence: CDR1 MDHEN, CDR2 SYDVKM. The CDR3 has 11 amino acids. With 6 bases removed from V and 6 bases from J, the gap between germline ends came to 5 bases. The CDR3 region has the DNA TGTGCCAGCAGCTCTCCCGGGGAGCTGTTTTTT. As protein: CASSSPGELFF.

Concerning this clone itself: Other DNA sequences from this sample encode an identical CDR3 as well. For the CDR3, the DNA is TGTGCCATCAGGGGGGGACTAGCGGATGAGCAGTTCTTC. As protein: CAIRGGLADEQFF. V usage is TRBV10-3 and J usage is TRBJ2-1; 11 nucleotides align to TRBD2. This CDR3 spans 13 amino acids. Germline V gene data show CDR1 as ENHRY and CDR2 as SYGVKD. After removal of 6 bases from V and 8 bases from J, the junction contained 3 bases not matched to a gene.